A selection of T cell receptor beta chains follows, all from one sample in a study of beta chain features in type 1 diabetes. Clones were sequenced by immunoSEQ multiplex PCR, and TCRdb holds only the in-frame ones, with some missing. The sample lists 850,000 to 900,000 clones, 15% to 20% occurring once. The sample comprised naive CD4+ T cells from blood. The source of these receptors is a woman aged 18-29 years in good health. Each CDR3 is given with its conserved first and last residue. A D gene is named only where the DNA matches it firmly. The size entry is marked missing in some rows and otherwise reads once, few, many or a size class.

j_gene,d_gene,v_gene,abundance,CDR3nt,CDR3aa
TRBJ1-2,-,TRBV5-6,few,TGTGCCAGCAGCTTTCGGACAACAGTAACGGCTTCTATAGCCCGAGTCTACACCTTC,CASSFRTTVTASIARVYTF
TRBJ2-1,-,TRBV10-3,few,TGTGCCATCAGTGACCCCCACCGATACGGGGAGCAGTTCTTC,CAISDPHRYGEQFF
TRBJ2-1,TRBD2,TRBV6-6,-,TGTGCCAGCAGTTATTCCCCTAGCGGGAGGGCTGAGCAGTTCTTC,CASSYSPSGRAEQFF
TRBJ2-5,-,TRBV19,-,TGTGCCAGTAGTATGGTCGGTATAGAGACCCAGTACTTC,CASSMVGIETQYF
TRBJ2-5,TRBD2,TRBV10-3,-,TGTGCCATCAGTCCGCTGGGACTAGCGGCTCAAGAGACCCAGTACTTC,CAISPLGLAAQETQYF
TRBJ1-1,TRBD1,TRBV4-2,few,TGTGCCAGCAGCCAAGCAACCGGGACAGGGGGCGCGGGAAGCGCTTTCTTT,CASSQATGTGGAGSAFF
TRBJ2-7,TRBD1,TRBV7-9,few,TGTGCCAGCAGCACAAGACCGGGACAGGGTTCCTACGAGCAGTACTTC,CASSTRPGQGSYEQYF
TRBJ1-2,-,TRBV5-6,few,TGTGCCAGCAGCCGAGTGCGGGCCGCAACTAACTATGGCTACACCTTC,CASSRVRAATNYGYTF
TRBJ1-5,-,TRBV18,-,TGTGCCAGCTCACCGAACGGGGATCGAGGCAATCAGCCCCAGCATTTT,CASSPNGDRGNQPQHF
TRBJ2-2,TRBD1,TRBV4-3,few,TGCGCCAGCAGCCAACAACCCGTTACAGGGGGCCGGGAGCTGTTTTTT,CASSQQPVTGGRELFF
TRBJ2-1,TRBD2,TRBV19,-,TGTGCCAGTAGGGGACTAGCGGGGTCCTACAATGAGCAGTTCTTC,CASRGLAGSYNEQFF
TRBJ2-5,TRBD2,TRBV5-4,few,TGTGCCAGCAGCTTTCTAGCGGGAGTAGGAGAGACCCAGTACTTC,CASSFLAGVGETQYF
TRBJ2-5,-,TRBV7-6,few,TGTGCCAGCAGCCTCGGGACAATAGGGGAGACCCAGTACTTC,CASSLGTIGETQYF
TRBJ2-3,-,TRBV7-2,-,TGTGCCAGCAGCTTACGGCTAGCGTTTCTCACACACACAGATACGCAGTATTTT,CASSLRLAFLTHTDTQYF
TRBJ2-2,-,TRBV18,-,TGTGCCAGCTCACCATTCGAGGGCAACGCGAACACCGGGGAGCTGTTTTTT,CASSPFEGNANTGELFF
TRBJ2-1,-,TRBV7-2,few,TGTGCCAGCAGCCCCCGGGCCATAGACAATGAGCAGTTCTTC,CASSPRAIDNEQFF
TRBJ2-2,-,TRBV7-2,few,TGTGCCAGCAGCTTAAGTCCCACCGGGGAGCTGTTTTTT,CASSLSPTGELFF
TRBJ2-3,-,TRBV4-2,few,TGTGCCAGCAGCCAAAGTGGGGGAGCCCTAGCCCAGGCGTCTAGCACAGATACGCAGTATTTT,CASSQSGGALAQASSTDTQYF
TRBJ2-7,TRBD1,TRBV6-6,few,TGTGCCAGCGGCCCCAGACAGGGTTTGGGGGAGCAGTACTTC,CASGPRQGLGEQYF
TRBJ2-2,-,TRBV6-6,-,TGTGCCAGCAGTTACTCCGGACGCTCGAACACCGGGGAGCTGTTTTTT,CASSYSGRSNTGELFF
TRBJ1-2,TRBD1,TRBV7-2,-,TGTGCCAGCAGCCCTGCTTCGGACAGGGGCTACACCTTC,CASSPASDRGYTF
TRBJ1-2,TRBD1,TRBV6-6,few,TGTGCCAGCAGTTACTCCCCGGGACAGTATGGCTACACCTTC,CASSYSPGQYGYTF
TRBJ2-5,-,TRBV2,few,TGTGCCAGCACAGTAGGAGGATCGGGGACCCAGTACTTC,CASTVGGSGTQYF